This T cell receptor beta chain was profiled in a study of T cell changes during pregnancy in multiple sclerosis. This clone appeared once. Here immunoSEQ multiplex PCR was the method, and the copy in TCRdb shows in-frame clones only, minus some. The sample lists about 49,000 clones; approximately 94% were seen once. The TCR comes from a female donor with multiple sclerosis, enrolled in a pregnancy study. The specimen comprised CD8+ T cells from peripheral blood mononuclear cells, sampled before pregnancy.

CDR3 sequence (DNA): TGTGCCAGCAGTGGCAGCCCGGGTATCCCTGAAGCTTTCTTT. Translated: CASSGSPGIPEAFF. J is TRBJ1-1 and V is TRBV6-4, with D hard to call. CDR3 length: 14 residues. Germline CDR1 is MRHNA and CDR2 is SNTAGT. V was shortened by 4 bases and J by 6 bases, with 15 bases between the two germline ends.